This TCR beta chain was captured in a study of T cell clusters in autoimmune cytopenias. Broader study findings: A dominant lymphoma-associated repertoire apparently masked the cluster-lack signature in secondary cytopenia versus chronic lymphocytic leukemia. TRB repertoire shifts in secondary cytopenia and chronic lymphocytic leukemia mostly reflected lymphoma, not autoimmunity.

Roughly 38,000 genome equivalents of blood DNA were amplified for TRB. TRB was amplified by touch-down multiplex PCR, primer pools A and B combined. From its re-call of the multiplex PCR reads, TCRdb lists each CDR3 protein once, without DNA. The sample holds some 9,600 distinct CDR3 sequences. This clonotype is classed as medium-sized by frequency. What it recognizes is unknown. Germline V gene data show CDR1 as SGHNT and CDR2 as YYREEE (reference sequence). The CDR3 consists of 16 residues. The sample was peripheral blood. The origin of this receptor is a human donor with an autoimmune cytopenia or autoimmune hepatitis (not recorded which). The chain links TRBV5-4 to TRBJ2-5. The CDR3 spells CASSFGGLTVQETQYF.